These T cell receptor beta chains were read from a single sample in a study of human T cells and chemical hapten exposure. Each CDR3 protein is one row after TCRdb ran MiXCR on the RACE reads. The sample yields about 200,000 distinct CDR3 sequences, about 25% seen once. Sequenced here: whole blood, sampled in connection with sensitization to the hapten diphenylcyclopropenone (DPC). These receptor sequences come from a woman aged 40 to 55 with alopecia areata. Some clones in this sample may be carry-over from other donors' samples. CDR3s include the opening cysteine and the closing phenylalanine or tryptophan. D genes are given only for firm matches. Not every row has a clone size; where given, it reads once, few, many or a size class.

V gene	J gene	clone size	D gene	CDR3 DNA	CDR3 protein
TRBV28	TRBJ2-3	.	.	TGTGCCGCGCAGGGGGAGGGAGGCACAGATACGCAGTATTTT	CAAQGEGGTDTQYF
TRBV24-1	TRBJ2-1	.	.	TGTGCCACCAGTGATTCCCCGGGAGCGGGCAACTCCTACAATGAGCAGTTCTTC	CATSDSPGAGNSYNEQFF
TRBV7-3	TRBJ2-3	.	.	TGTGCCAGCAGCTTAAATGTAGCAGATACGCAGTATTTT	CASSLNVADTQYF
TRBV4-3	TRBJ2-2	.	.	TGCGCCAGCAGCCAAGATCCCGGGGAGCTGTTTTTT	CASSQDPGELFF
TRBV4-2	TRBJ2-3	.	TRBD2	TGTGCCAGCAGCCAAGCCAGCGGGGGGGATACGCAGTATTTT	CASSQASGGDTQYF
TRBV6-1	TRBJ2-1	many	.	TGTGCCAGCAGCCTCTCTAATGAGCAGTTCTTC	CASSLSNEQFF
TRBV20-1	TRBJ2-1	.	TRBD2	TGCAGTGCTAGCCCTAGCGGGAGGGCCGTCAATGAGCAGTTCTTC	CSASPSGRAVNEQFF
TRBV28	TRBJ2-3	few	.	TGTGCCAAAAGGAGGGCGGCAGATACGCAGTATTTT	CAKRRAADTQYF
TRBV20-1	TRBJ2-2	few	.	TGCAGTGCTTCCGGGGCCAGCACCGGGGAGCTGTTTTTT	CSASGASTGELFF
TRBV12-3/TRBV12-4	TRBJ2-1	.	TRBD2	TGTGCCAGCAGTTTAAAAGTGCTCGGACTAGCGGGAGGGGAGCAGTTCTTC	CASSLKVLGLAGGEQFF
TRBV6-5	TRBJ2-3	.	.	TGTGCCAGCAGTTACTCGCTAGGGCGCACAGATACGCAGTATTTT	CASSYSLGRTDTQYF
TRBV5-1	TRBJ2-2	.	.	TGCGCCAGCAGCTTGGAAGGGAGTCCAATCGTCCGGGAGCTGTTTTTT	CASSLEGSPIVRELFF
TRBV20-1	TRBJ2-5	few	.	TGCAGTGCTAGTTCCGGGAGCAAGGAGACCCAGTACTTC	CSASSGSKETQYF
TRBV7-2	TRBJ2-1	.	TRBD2	TGTGCCAGCAGCTGGAGGACTAGCGGGAGACACAATGAGCAGTTCTTC	CASSWRTSGRHNEQFF
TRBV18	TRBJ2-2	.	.	TGTGCCAGCTCACCACAACCCACCGGGGAGCTGTTTTTT	CASSPQPTGELFF
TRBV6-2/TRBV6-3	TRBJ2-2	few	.	TGTGCCAGCAGTTACTCGATCGGGGAGCTGTTTTTT	CASSYSIGELFF
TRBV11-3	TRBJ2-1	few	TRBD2	TGTGCCAGCAGCTTTAGACTAGCGGCTCTGGGGCAGTTCTTC	CASSFRLAALGQFF
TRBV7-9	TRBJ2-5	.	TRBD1	TGTGCCAGCAGCTCGGGACAGACGGAGACCCAGTACTTC	CASSSGQTETQYF
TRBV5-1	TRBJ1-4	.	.	TGCGCCAGCAGCCAACCGGAGGCGGCTAATGAAAAACTGTTTTTT	CASSQPEAANEKLFF
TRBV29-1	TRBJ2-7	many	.	TGCAGCGCCCGACAGGTCTACGAGCAGTACTTC	CSARQVYEQYF
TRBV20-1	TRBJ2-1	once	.	TGCAGTGCTAGACCCCCACACAATGAGCAGTTCTTC	CSARPPHNEQFF
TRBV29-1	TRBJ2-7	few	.	TGCAGCGTTAGTGCCAGCTACGAGCAGTACTTC	CSVSASYEQYF
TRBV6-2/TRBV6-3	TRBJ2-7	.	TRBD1	TGTGCCAGCAGGACAGGGGCCTCAACCTACGAGCAGTACTTC	CASRTGASTYEQYF
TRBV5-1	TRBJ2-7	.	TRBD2	TGCGCCAGCAGGGAGAGACAGGGACTAGCGGCCGAGCAGTACTTC	CASRERQGLAAEQYF
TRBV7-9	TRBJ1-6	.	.	TGTGCCAGCAGCTTAGACCTACTTACCCTCCACTTT	CASSLDLLTLHF
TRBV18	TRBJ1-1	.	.	TGTGCCAGCTTGCCAGAGATGAACACTGAAGCTTTCTTT	CASLPEMNTEAFF
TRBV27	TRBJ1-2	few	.	TGTGCCAGCAGTTTATCTGTGCGGGGGTACGGTGGCTACACCTTC	CASSLSVRGYGGYTF
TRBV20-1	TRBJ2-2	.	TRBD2	TGCAGTGCTAGACCGCGGGAGGGTTACACCGGGGAGCTGTTTTTT	CSARPREGYTGELFF
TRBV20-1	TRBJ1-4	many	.	TGCAGTGCTCTTAGGGCCGGGAGTGAAAAACTGTTTTTT	CSALRAGSEKLFF
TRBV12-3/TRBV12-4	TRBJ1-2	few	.	TGTGCCAGCAGCAGTGCGGGCCGGGATAGAAGATTC	CASSSAGRDRRF
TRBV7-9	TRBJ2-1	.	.	TGTGCCAGCAGCTCTACAGTGTTAGTGGGTGTGCAGTTCTTC	CASSSTVLVGVQFF
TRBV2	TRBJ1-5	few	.	TGTGCCAGCAACAGGGACAATCAGCCCCAGCATTTT	CASNRDNQPQHF
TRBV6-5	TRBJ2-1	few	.	TGTGCCAGCAGTTACAGTAACAATGAGCAGTTCTTC	CASSYSNNEQFF
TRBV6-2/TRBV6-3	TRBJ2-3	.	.	TGTGCCAGCAGTTACCGCTACCCGCTAAGCACAGATACGCAGTATTTT	CASSYRYPLSTDTQYF
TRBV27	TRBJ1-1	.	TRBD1	TGTGCCAGCAGTTTATTGGGCAGGGGGGTGCCTGAAGCTTTCTTT	CASSLLGRGVPEAFF
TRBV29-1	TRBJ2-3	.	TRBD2	TGCAGCGTTGAAGATAGCGGGAGTACAGATACGCAGTATTTT	CSVEDSGSTDTQYF
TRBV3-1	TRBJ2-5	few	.	TGTGCCAGCAGCCACCTTAGCGACGAGACCCAGTACTTC	CASSHLSDETQYF
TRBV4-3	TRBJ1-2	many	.	TGCGCCAGCAGCCCGAGCGGCTATGGCTACACCTTC	CASSPSGYGYTF
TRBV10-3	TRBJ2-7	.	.	TGTGCCATCAGTGAGTCGGCAGGGGGGACGTTCGAGCAGTACTTC	CAISESAGGTFEQYF
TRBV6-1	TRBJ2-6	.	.	TGTGCCAGCAGTGTGAGGGTCTCTGGGGCCAACGTCCTGACTTTC	CASSVRVSGANVLTF
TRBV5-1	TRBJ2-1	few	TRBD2	TGCGCCAGCAGCTCCACGGTGCTAGCGGGAGGGGGTGAGCAGTTCTTC	CASSSTVLAGGGEQFF
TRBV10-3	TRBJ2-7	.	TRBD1	TGTGCCATCAGTGAAGGACAGGACTACGAGCAGTACTTC	CAISEGQDYEQYF
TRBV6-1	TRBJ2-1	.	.	TGTGCCACCACCCTGGGGGGTTTCGGTGAGCAGTTCTTC	CATTLGGFGEQFF
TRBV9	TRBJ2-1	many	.	TGTGCCAGCAGCGTAGAAATAAACAATGAGCAGTTCTTC	CASSVEINNEQFF
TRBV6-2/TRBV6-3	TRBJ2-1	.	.	TGTGCCAGCAGGATAGCGGCTGTGCTCAATGAGCAGTTCTTC	CASRIAAVLNEQFF
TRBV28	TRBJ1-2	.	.	TGTGCCAGCAGTGCCACGCTGGGCCCGCACTATGGCTACACCTTC	CASSATLGPHYGYTF
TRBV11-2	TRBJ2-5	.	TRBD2	TGTGCCAGCAGCCCGGGACTAGCGGGAGCCCAGTACTTC	CASSPGLAGAQYF
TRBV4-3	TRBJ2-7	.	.	TGCGCCAGCAGCCAAGGGAAGGGGCAAGGGTTGGTTCGTTTGTTC	CASSQGKGQGLVRLF
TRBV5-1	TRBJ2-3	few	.	TGCGCCAGCAGATGGGACCTCACAGATACGCAGTATTTT	CASRWDLTDTQYF
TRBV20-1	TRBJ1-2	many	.	TGCAGTGCTAGAGTCCCGGGTGACTATGGCTACACCTTC	CSARVPGDYGYTF
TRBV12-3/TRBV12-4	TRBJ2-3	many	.	TGTGCCAGCAGCCGCCGGGGACGTACAGATACGCAGTATTTT	CASSRRGRTDTQYF
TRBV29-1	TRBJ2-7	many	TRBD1	TGCAGCGTTGTTGGGACAGGGCACTACGAGCAGTACTTC	CSVVGTGHYEQYF
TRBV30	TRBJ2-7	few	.	TGTGCCTGGCAAGGGGGAGCTTGGGAGCAGTACTTC	CAWQGGAWEQYF